The 6 T cell receptor beta chains reported below all come from one sample, sequenced in a study of blood T cell repertoires in COVID-19. Repertoires were generated with immunoSEQ multiplex PCR, while TCRdb's copy carries only in-frame clones and drops some. Among approximately 250,000 clones, 88% were seen once, and the ten largest hold 0.95% to 1.5%. The source material was PBMCs or T cells enriched from blood (not recorded which). The source is a woman aged 40 to 50 with acute COVID-19.

The V and J genes are TRBV5-4 and TRBJ2-4; 10 nucleotides line up with TRBD1. V was pared by 5 bases and J by 6 bases, with 8 bases of the junction left unmatched. The germline V gene encodes CDR1 SGHNT and CDR2 YYREEE (reference sequence). The CDR3 sequence is 15 residues long. DNA of the CDR3: TGTGCCAGCAGGGAGGGGACAGGGGAGAGAAACATTCAGTACTTC. Translated: CASREGTGERNIQYF.

V usage is TRBV24-1 and J usage is TRBJ2-3; D is uncertain. This CDR3 contains 16 residues. Germline V gives CDR1 KGHDR, CDR2 SFDVKD. Trimming pared 3 bases from V and 0 bases from J, leaving 12 bases between. The CDR3 is CATSDLGSASTDTQYF. CDR3 DNA: TGTGCCACCAGTGATCTCGGGTCTGCTAGCACAGATACGCAGTATTTT.

CDR3 amino acids: CASSSGLHPSYEQYF. CDR3 sequence (DNA): TGTGCCAGCAGCTCTGGACTCCACCCATCCTACGAGCAGTACTTC. The V and J genes are TRBV7-2 and TRBJ2-7; TRBD2 is a possible D gene (5 bases). Between the trimmed V and J ends, which lost 4 bases and 1 base, there was a span of 14 bases. CDR3 length: 15 amino acids. Germline CDR1 and CDR2: SGHTA and FQGNSA.

The chain has TRBV7-2 and TRBJ1-1; 10 bases fit TRBD1. The V gene's germline CDR1 is SGHTA and CDR2 FQGNSA. The CDR3 spans 15 residues. The ends lost 0 bases at V and 5 bases at J; junction bases unmatched: 3. The CDR3 spells CASSLAGTGVTEAFF. The DNA for the CDR3 is TGTGCCAGCAGCTTAGCCGGGACAGGGGTGACTGAAGCTTTCTTT.

This chain connects TRBV24-1 to TRBJ2-3, with D possibly TRBD1 on 6 matching bases. V lost 3 bases to trimming and J lost 0 bases, with 18 bases between them. Germline values: CDR1 KGHDR, CDR2 SFDVKD. CDR3 size: 18 residues. The CDR3: CATSDLTNRAGSTDTQYF. CDR3 coding DNA: TGTGCCACCAGTGATCTGACGAACAGGGCAGGGAGCACAGATACGCAGTATTTT.

The chain links TRBV5-8 to TRBJ2-5, with TRBD2 matching 11 bases. V trimming: 1 base; J trimming: 9 bases; junction bases outside the gene matches: 17. The CDR3 has 18 amino acids. The germline CDR1 and CDR2 sequences are SGHTS and YDEGEE. The CDR3 reads CASSLWARGTSGAGAQYF. The CDR3 nucleotides read TGTGCCAGCAGCTTGTGGGCCCGCGGGACTAGCGGTGCGGGGGCCCAGTACTTC.